Listed below are T cell receptor beta chains from one sample, sequenced in a study of cytomegalovirus exposure and HLA in healthy donors. Profiling relied on immunoSEQ multiplex PCR, and the TCRdb table lists in-frame clones only, not all of them. The repertoire holds 160,000 or so clones, with more than 65% as singletons. The sample consisted of PBMCs. These receptors were obtained from a man aged 25 to 40 in good health and CMV-seronegative. CDR3s leave out the opening cysteine and the closing phenylalanine or tryptophan.

j_call v_call cdr3_aa
TRBJ1-1 TRBV6-5 ASSYLGGVNTEAF
TRBJ1-1 TRBV7-2 ASRLTGTGFTEAF
NA TRBV2 AGASGAYEQY
TRBJ1-3 TRBV6-1 ATEAGVVSGNTIY
TRBJ2-3 TRBV5-1 ASSSTPTLGAGTDTQY
TRBJ1-5 TRBV7-2 ASSFNRGGQPQH
TRBJ2-3 TRBV6-4 ASSGGGPASSDTQY
TRBJ2-2 TRBV4-2 ASNTAAGVANTGELF
TRBJ2-5 TRBV9 ASSALGTTRQETQY
TRBJ2-7 TRBV7-2 ASSLGTGFDEQY
TRBJ2-2 TRBV5-1 ASSLGLPYTGELF
TRBJ2-7 TRBV2 ASSEETGTGPEQY
TRBJ1-4 TRBV4-3 ASSQDQPGTGDAKLF
TRBJ1-2 TRBV5-4 ASSLGAADYGYT
TRBJ1-4 TRBV14 ASSQDPLRGEKLF
TRBJ2-1 TRBV15 ATRQGQGTYNEQF
TRBJ1-5 TRBV10-3 AIKVAENQPQH
TRBJ2-1 TRBV6-5 ASSYSTGVYNEQF
TRBJ2-1 TRBV7-3 ASSSSSARASGRGEQF
TRBJ1-3 TRBV6-6 AGTHGSGNTIY
NA TRBV30 AGTLAGEYEQY
TRBJ2-3 TRBV5-1 ASSPLERVPDTQY
TRBJ2-5 TRBV7-2 ASSLSGAETQY
TRBJ2-7 TRBV27 ASSLNRGLSSYEQY
TRBJ2-3 TRBV19 ASSSGLAGVYADTQY
TRBJ2-3 TRBV4-1 ASSPPVGGASDTQY
TRBJ1-4 TRBV4-3 ASSQTYGMLNEKLF
TRBJ2-6 TRBV30 AWSMLAGTTVSGANVLT
TRBJ2-3 TRBV7-9 ASSLVERGGRDTQY
TRBJ1-5 TRBV19 ASSIRDRISNQPQH
TRBJ2-7 TRBV27 ASSSQEGLAAPYEQY
TRBJ2-3 TRBV5-6 ASSLASTDTQY
TRBJ1-2 TRBV30 ACTGQNYGYT
TRBJ2-5 TRBV9 ASSVGQVYQETQY
TRBJ2-7 TRBV10-3 ATRDKGGEQY
TRBJ2-1 TRBV27 ASSSPGTSGSYNEQF
TRBJ1-4 TRBV10-3 AISELTGGNEKLF
TRBJ2-3 TRBV7-2 ASSLDPGRRTDTQY
TRBJ2-6 TRBV28 ASSDSGANVLT
TRBJ2-1 TRBV6-4 ASSGGLEGDEQF
TRBJ1-2 TRBV2 ASGTDSRANYGYT
TRBJ2-7 TRBV27 ASSFLPGDSYEQY
TRBJ1-1 TRBV29-1 SARQPAEAF